The rows below give T cell receptor beta chains drawn from one sample of a study of control samples from healthy donors and cancer patients. The repertoire was sequenced with immunoSEQ multiplex PCR; TCRdb's copy has only in-frame clones and lacks some. The sample has roughly 48,000 clones; approximately 90% are singletons. Sample: PBMCs. Every receptor here comes from a woman aged 40 to 55 with head and neck cancer. Each CDR3 is given with its conserved first and last residue. The D gene is left open where the match is weak. Expanded clones are given a class, and other clones once, few, many or no size at all.

J: TRBJ1-2
V: TRBV5-1
size: .
D: .
CDR3: CASSLGGNYGYTF
DNA: TGCGCCAGCAGCTTGGGGGGGAACTATGGCTACACCTTC

J: TRBJ2-6
V: TRBV30
size: .
D: .
CDR3: CAWSVQGANVLTF
DNA: TGTGCCTGGAGTGTGCAGGGGGCCAACGTCCTGACTTTC

J: TRBJ1-1
V: TRBV19
size: .
D: .
CDR3: CASREGVVTEAFF
DNA: TGTGCCAGTAGGGAGGGGGTGGTCACTGAAGCTTTCTTT

J: TRBJ2-3
V: TRBV11-3
size: .
D: TRBD1
CDR3: CASSPGTGGHTDTQYF
DNA: TGTGCCAGCAGCCCAGGGACAGGGGGACACACAGATACGCAGTATTTT

J: TRBJ2-7
V: TRBV19
size: .
D: .
CDR3: CASRQVDSYEQYF
DNA: TGTGCCAGTAGGCAGGTCGACTCCTACGAGCAGTACTTC

J: TRBJ1-6
V: TRBV7-9
size: few
D: TRBD1
CDR3: CASSIPGKGASPLHF
DNA: TGTGCCAGCAGCATCCCTGGGAAGGGGGCTTCACCCCTCCACTTT

J: TRBJ2-1
V: TRBV7-2
size: .
D: .
CDR3: CASSSPVGGRGGGEQFF
DNA: TGTGCCAGCAGCTCTCCTGTCGGAGGGAGGGGGGGCGGTGAGCAGTTCTTC

J: TRBJ2-7
V: TRBV19
size: .
D: TRBD2
CDR3: CASSLLAGMREQYF
DNA: TGTGCCAGTAGTCTTTTAGCGGGAATGAGGGAGCAGTACTTC

J: TRBJ2-7
V: TRBV11-3
size: .
D: .
CDR3: CASSPDGGAYEQYF
DNA: TGTGCCAGCAGCCCCGATGGCGGGGCCTACGAGCAGTACTTC

J: TRBJ1-2
V: TRBV2
size: .
D: TRBD1
CDR3: CASRPGGARGYGYTF
DNA: TGTGCCAGCAGACCAGGGGGGGCGCGGGGCTATGGCTACACCTTC

J: TRBJ1-4
V: TRBV28
size: .
D: .
CDR3: CASSLLAPKGEKLFF
DNA: TGTGCCAGCAGTTTATTAGCCCCTAAAGGGGAAAAACTGTTTTTT

J: TRBJ2-3
V: TRBV7-3
size: .
D: TRBD1
CDR3: CASSFSLTGGLDTQYF
DNA: TGTGCCAGCAGCTTTTCCTTGACAGGGGGCTTGGATACGCAGTATTTT

J: TRBJ2-2
V: TRBV13
size: .
D: TRBD2
CDR3: CASSSGLAGTGELFF
DNA: TGTGCCAGCAGCTCCGGACTAGCAGGGACCGGGGAGCTGTTTTTT

J: TRBJ1-5
V: TRBV30
size: .
D: .
CDR3: CAWSVVGWLARDQPQHF
DNA: TGTGCCTGGAGTGTAGTAGGGTGGTTGGCCCGCGATCAGCCCCAGCATTTT

J: TRBJ2-3
V: TRBV10-3
size: .
D: .
CDR3: CAISESAEGTDTQYF
DNA: TGTGCCATCAGTGAGTCGGCGGAGGGCACAGATACGCAGTATTTT

J: TRBJ2-3
V: TRBV30
size: .
D: .
CDR3: CASIGHVLDTQYF
DNA: TGTGCCTCGATAGGTCATGTCTTGGATACGCAGTATTTT

J: TRBJ1-2
V: TRBV5-1
size: .
D: .
CDR3: CASSPFEGENYGYTF
DNA: TGCGCCAGCAGCCCCTTCGAAGGGGAAAACTATGGCTACACCTTC

J: TRBJ2-7
V: TRBV7-9
size: .
D: .
CDR3: CASSPGNEQYF
DNA: TGTGCCAGCAGCCCCGGCAACGAGCAGTACTTC

J: TRBJ2-5
V: TRBV28
size: .
D: .
CDR3: CASSHLRRGRGPETQYF
DNA: TGTGCCAGCAGTCACCTACGGCGAGGCAGGGGCCCAGAGACCCAGTACTTC

J: TRBJ1-6
V: TRBV7-2
size: few
D: .
CDR3: CASSAGQPNSPLHF
DNA: TGTGCCAGCAGCGCAGGACAGCCCAATTCACCCCTCCACTTT

J: TRBJ1-3
V: TRBV5-1
size: .
D: .
CDR3: CASSTGPGLSGNTIYF
DNA: TGCGCCAGCAGCACAGGCCCGGGCCTCTCTGGAAACACCATATATTTT

J: TRBJ2-7
V: TRBV7-9
size: .
D: .
CDR3: CASSLGDGSYEQYF
DNA: TGTGCCAGCAGCTTAGGGGACGGATCCTACGAGCAGTACTTC

J: TRBJ1-1
V: TRBV5-1
size: .
D: TRBD1
CDR3: CASRAGTGGAGMNTEAFF
DNA: TGCGCCAGCAGAGCCGGGACAGGGGGCGCGGGAATGAACACTGAAGCTTTCTTT

J: TRBJ1-6
V: TRBV28
size: .
D: .
CDR3: CASTPGDMISPLHF
DNA: TGTGCCAGCACCCCGGGGGACATGATTTCACCCCTCCACTTT

J: TRBJ2-7
V: TRBV18
size: .
D: .
CDR3: CASSPGHGVEQYF
DNA: TGTGCCAGCTCACCGGGGCACGGGGTTGAGCAGTACTTC

J: TRBJ2-5
V: TRBV6-1
size: .
D: TRBD2
CDR3: CASSELGSERETETQYF
DNA: TGTGCCAGCAGTGAATTGGGCTCGGAGCGGGAGACAGAGACCCAGTACTTC

J: TRBJ1-2
V: TRBV9
size: .
D: .
CDR3: CASSVGRGCVYGYTF
DNA: TGTGCCAGCAGCGTAGGCCGGGGATGTGTATATGGCTACACCTTC

J: TRBJ2-7
V: TRBV30
size: .
D: .
CDR3: CAWSVEGGEQYF
DNA: TGTGCCTGGAGTGTAGAGGGCGGCGAGCAGTACTTC

J: TRBJ1-1
V: TRBV7-3
size: .
D: .
CDR3: CASSLNGEMNTEAFF
DNA: TGTGCCAGCAGCTTAAACGGGGAGATGAACACTGAAGCTTTCTTT

J: TRBJ1-2
V: TRBV30
size: .
D: TRBD1
CDR3: CAWSARPRDRVNYGYTF
DNA: TGTGCCTGGAGTGCAAGACCCCGGGACAGGGTTAACTATGGCTACACCTTC

J: TRBJ1-2
V: TRBV5-1
size: .
D: TRBD1
CDR3: CASSAGTGSGYTF
DNA: TGCGCCAGCAGCGCCGGGACAGGGAGTGGCTACACCTTC

J: TRBJ1-3
V: TRBV12-3/TRBV12-4
size: few
D: .
CDR3: CASTFGNTIYF
DNA: TGTGCCAGCACCTTCGGAAACACCATATATTTT

J: TRBJ1-5
V: TRBV19
size: .
D: TRBD1
CDR3: CASSLDRGWNQPQHF
DNA: TGTGCCAGTAGTCTTGACAGGGGGTGGAATCAGCCCCAGCATTTT

J: TRBJ1-4
V: TRBV19
size: .
D: TRBD1
CDR3: CASIPDREGEKLFF
DNA: TGTGCCAGTATTCCCGACAGGGAAGGCGAAAAACTGTTTTTT

J: TRBJ2-7
V: TRBV28
size: .
D: TRBD1
CDR3: CASSRAGDRGEQYF
DNA: TGTGCCAGCAGTCGTGCAGGGGACAGGGGCGAGCAGTACTTC

J: TRBJ1-6
V: TRBV18
size: .
D: TRBD1
CDR3: CASSPGQGAWSPLHF
DNA: TGTGCCAGCTCACCAGGACAGGGGGCTTGGTCACCCCTCCACTTT

J: TRBJ1-4
V: TRBV5-1
size: once
D: .
CDR3: CASSPFWTGATNEKLFF
DNA: TGCGCCAGCAGCCCATTTTGGACGGGAGCAACTAATGAAAAACTGTTTTTT

J: TRBJ2-7
V: TRBV2
size: .
D: TRBD1
CDR3: CASTPGTGAYEQYF
DNA: TGTGCCAGCACCCCGGGGACAGGGGCCTACGAGCAGTACTTC

J: TRBJ2-2
V: TRBV5-1
size: .
D: .
CDR3: CASSLQASRNAGELFF
DNA: TGCGCCAGCAGCTTGCAAGCATCCCGTAACGCCGGGGAGCTGTTTTTT

J: TRBJ1-1
V: TRBV3-1/TRBV3-2
size: .
D: .
CDR3: CASSQDSQQAFF
DNA: TGTGCCAGCAGCCAGGACAGTCAACAAGCTTTCTTT

J: TRBJ1-1
V: TRBV15
size: .
D: .
CDR3: CATSLEQTPSEAFF
DNA: TGTGCCACCAGCTTAGAACAAACCCCCTCTGAAGCTTTCTTT

J: TRBJ2-2
V: TRBV7-2
size: once
D: .
CDR3: CASSSLGGPNTGELFF
DNA: TGTGCCAGCAGTTCACTCGGAGGCCCGAACACCGGGGAGCTGTTTTTT

J: TRBJ1-6
V: TRBV29-1
size: .
D: .
CDR3: CSVLWTDNSPLHF
DNA: TGCAGCGTTCTCTGGACAGATAATTCACCCCTCCACTTT

J: TRBJ2-7
V: TRBV19
size: once
D: TRBD2
CDR3: CASSQRERDYEQYF
DNA: TGTGCCAGTAGTCAGCGGGAAAGGGACTACGAGCAGTACTTC

J: TRBJ1-6
V: TRBV7-6
size: once
D: .
CDR3: CASSLERDGNSPLHF
DNA: TGTGCCAGCAGCTTAGAGCGGGACGGAAATTCACCCCTCCACTTT

J: TRBJ2-1
V: TRBV18
size: .
D: TRBD1
CDR3: CASSPGQGYNEQFF
DNA: TGTGCCAGCTCCCCTGGACAGGGATACAATGAGCAGTTCTTC

J: TRBJ1-1
V: TRBV30
size: .
D: .
CDR3: CAWRPGRVNTEAFF
DNA: TGTGCCTGGAGACCAGGACGGGTGAACACTGAAGCTTTCTTT

J: TRBJ1-2
V: TRBV5-6
size: .
D: TRBD1
CDR3: CASSPYRTGSNYGYTF
DNA: TGTGCCAGCAGCCCATATAGGACAGGCTCCAACTATGGCTACACCTTC

J: TRBJ1-4
V: TRBV7-9
size: .
D: .
CDR3: CASSSHPDRANEKLFF
DNA: TGTGCCAGCAGCTCTCACCCGGATAGGGCTAATGAAAAACTGTTTTTT

J: TRBJ2-5
V: TRBV5-5
size: .
D: TRBD1
CDR3: CASSPFIGTGGQETQYF
DNA: TGTGCCAGCAGCCCCTTTATCGGGACAGGGGGCCAAGAGACCCAGTACTTC

J: TRBJ1-1
V: TRBV29-1
size: .
D: TRBD1
CDR3: CSVELRGTEAFF
DNA: TGCAGCGTTGAACTCAGGGGGACTGAAGCTTTCTTT

J: TRBJ2-7
V: TRBV15
size: once
D: .
CDR3: CATSFRSGTVNYEQYF
DNA: TGTGCCACCAGCTTCCGCTCGGGGACGGTCAACTACGAGCAGTACTTC

J: TRBJ1-5
V: TRBV12-3/TRBV12-4
size: .
D: .
CDR3: CASSADRQPQHF
DNA: TGTGCCAGCAGCGCCGATAGGCAGCCCCAGCATTTT

J: TRBJ2-3
V: TRBV5-1
size: few
D: .
CDR3: CASSLNGYYTDTQYF
DNA: TGCGCCAGCAGCTTGAACGGGTACTACACAGATACGCAGTATTTT

J: TRBJ1-5
V: TRBV21-1
size: .
D: .
CDR3: CASSKAGGGQPQHF
DNA: TGTGCCAGCAGCAAAGCCGGGGGAGGGCAGCCCCAGCATTTT